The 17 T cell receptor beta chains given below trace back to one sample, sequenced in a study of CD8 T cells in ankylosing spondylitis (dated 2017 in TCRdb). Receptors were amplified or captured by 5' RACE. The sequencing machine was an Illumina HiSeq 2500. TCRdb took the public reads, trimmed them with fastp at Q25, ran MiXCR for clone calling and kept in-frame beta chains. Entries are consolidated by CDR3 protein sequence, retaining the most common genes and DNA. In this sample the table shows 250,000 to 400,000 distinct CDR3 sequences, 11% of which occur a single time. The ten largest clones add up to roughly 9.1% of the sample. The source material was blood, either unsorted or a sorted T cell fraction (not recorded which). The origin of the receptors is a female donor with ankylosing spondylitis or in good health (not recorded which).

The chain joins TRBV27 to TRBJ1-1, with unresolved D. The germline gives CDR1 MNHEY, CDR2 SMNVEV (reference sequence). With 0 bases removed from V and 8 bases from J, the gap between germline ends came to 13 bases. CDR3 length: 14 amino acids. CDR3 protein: CASSLSSSTREAFF. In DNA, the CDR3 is TGTGCCAGCAGTTTATCCAGCTCCACCCGCGAAGCTTTCTTT.

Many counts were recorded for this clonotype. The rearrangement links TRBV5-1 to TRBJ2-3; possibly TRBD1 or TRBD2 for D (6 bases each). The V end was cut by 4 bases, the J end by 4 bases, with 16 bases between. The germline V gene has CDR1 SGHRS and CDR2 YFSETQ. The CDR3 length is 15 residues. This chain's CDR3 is CASSPGASRSDTQYF. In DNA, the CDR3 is TGCGCCAGCAGCCCGGGGGCCAGCAGATCAGATACGCAGTATTTT. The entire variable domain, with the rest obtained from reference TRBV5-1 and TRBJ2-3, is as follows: KAGVTQTPRYLIKTRGQQVTLSCSPISGHRSVSWYQQTPGQGLQFLFEYFSETQRNKGNFPGRFSGRQFSNSRSEMNVSTLELGDSALYLCASSPGASRSDTQYFGPGTRLTVL.

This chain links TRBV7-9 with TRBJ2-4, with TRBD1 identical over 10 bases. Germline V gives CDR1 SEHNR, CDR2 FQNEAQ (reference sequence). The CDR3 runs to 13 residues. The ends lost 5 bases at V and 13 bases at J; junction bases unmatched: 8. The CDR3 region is CASSALTGGLQYF. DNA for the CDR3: TGTGCCAGCAGCGCCCTGACAGGGGGCCTACAGTACTTC.

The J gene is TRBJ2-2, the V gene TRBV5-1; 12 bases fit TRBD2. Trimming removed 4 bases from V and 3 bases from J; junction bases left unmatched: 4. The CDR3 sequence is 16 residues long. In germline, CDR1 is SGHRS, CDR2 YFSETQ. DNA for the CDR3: TGCGCCAGCAGCCGACTAGCGGGGGCCTACACCGGGGAGCTGTTTTTT. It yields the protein CASSRLAGAYTGELFF.

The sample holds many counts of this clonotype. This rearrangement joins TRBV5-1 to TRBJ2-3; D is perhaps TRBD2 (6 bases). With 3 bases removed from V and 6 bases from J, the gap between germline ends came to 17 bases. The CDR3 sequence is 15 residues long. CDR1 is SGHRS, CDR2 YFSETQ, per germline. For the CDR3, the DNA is TGCGCCAGCAGCTCCTTGGGGGGTGAAGTGGATACGCAGTATTTT. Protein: CASSSLGGEVDTQYF.

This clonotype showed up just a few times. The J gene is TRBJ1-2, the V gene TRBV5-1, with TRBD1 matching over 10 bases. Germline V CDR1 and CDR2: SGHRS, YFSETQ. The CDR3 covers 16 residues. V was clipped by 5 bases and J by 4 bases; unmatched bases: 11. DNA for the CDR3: TGCGCCAGCAGACCTACGACAGGGGGCGCTCCCTATGGCTACACCTTC. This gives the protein CASRPTTGGAPYGYTF.

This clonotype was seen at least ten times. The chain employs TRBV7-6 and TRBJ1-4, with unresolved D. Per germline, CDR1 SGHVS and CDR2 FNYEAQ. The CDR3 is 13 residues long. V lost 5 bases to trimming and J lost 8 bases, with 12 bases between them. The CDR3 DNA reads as TGTGCCAGCAGCGTGACGACGGGGGAAAAACTGTTTTTT. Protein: CASSVTTGEKLFF.

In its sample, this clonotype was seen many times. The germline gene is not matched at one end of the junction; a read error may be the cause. Written as DNA, the CDR3 is TGCAGTGCGAGAGAGGACGGGAGGGAGCAGTTCTTC. Its translation: CSAREDGREQFF. The genes are TRBV20-1 and TRBJ2-1; 7 bases are a match to TRBD2. In germline, CDR1 is DFQATT, CDR2 SNEGSKA (reference sequence). This CDR3 region has 12 residues.

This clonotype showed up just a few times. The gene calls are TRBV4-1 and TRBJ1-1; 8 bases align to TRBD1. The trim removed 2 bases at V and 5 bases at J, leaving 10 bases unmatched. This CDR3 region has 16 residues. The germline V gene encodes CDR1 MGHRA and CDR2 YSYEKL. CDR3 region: CASSQKGQGRLTEAFF. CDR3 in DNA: TGCGCCAGCAGCCAAAAAGGACAGGGCCGATTGACTGAAGCTTTCTTT.

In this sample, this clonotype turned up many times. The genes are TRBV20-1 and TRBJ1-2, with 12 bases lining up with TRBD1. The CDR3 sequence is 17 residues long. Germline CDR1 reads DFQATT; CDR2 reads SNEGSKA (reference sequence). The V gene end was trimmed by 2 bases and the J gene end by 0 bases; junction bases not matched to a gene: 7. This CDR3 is CSARSRDRGRTNYGYTF. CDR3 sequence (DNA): TGCAGTGCTAGAAGCCGGGACAGGGGGCGAACTAACTATGGCTACACCTTC.

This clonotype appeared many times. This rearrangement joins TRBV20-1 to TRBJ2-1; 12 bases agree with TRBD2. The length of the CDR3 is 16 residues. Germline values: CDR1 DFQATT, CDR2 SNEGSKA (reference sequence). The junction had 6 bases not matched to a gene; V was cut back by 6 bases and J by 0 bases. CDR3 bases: TGCAGTGCCCCACTAGCGGGGGGACTCTCCTACAATGAGCAGTTCTTC. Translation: CSAPLAGGLSYNEQFF.

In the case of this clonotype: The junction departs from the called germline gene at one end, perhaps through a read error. CDR3 DNA: TGTGCCAGCAGCCCCCAACTAGCGGCCTACAAGCAGTACTTC. Translated, it gives CASSPQLAAYKQYF. The V call is TRBV3-1, the J call TRBJ2-7; 8 bases are a match to TRBD2. From germline, CDR1 is LGHDT and CDR2 YNNKEL (reference sequence). The CDR3 has 14 residues.

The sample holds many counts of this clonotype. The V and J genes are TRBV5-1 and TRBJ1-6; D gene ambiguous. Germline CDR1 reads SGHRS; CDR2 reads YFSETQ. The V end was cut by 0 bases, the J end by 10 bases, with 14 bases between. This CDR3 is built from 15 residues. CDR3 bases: TGCGCCAGCAGCTTGGGAGCGGGAGATGGATCACCCCTCCACTTT. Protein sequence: CASSLGAGDGSPLHF.

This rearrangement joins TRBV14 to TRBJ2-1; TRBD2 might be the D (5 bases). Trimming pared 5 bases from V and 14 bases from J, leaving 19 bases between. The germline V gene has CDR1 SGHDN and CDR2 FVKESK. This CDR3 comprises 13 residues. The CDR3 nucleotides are TGTGCCAGCAGCTCCACTACGAGCGGCCCCAAGTTCTTC. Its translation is CASSSTTSGPKFF.

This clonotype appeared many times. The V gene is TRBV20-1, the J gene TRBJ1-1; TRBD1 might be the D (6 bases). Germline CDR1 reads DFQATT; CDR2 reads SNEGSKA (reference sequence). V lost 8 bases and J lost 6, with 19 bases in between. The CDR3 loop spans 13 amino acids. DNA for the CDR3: TGCAGTACTACTGGGGGCAGAGTCTCTGAAGCTTTCTTT. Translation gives CSTTGGRVSEAFF.

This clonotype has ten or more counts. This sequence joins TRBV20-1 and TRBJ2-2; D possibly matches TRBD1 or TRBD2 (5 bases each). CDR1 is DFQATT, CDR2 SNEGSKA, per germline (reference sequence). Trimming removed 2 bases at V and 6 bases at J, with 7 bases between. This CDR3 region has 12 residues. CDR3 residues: CSARRGPGELFF. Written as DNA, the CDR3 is TGCAGTGCTAGACGGGGACCCGGGGAGCTGTTTTTT.

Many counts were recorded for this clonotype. The CDR3 nucleotides are TGCGCCAGCAGCGACCGGACAGGGTCTAATGAAAAACTGTTTTTT. This encodes CASSDRTGSNEKLFF. This chain joins TRBV5-1 and TRBJ1-4, with 8 nucleotides matching TRBD1. V was pared by 4 bases and J by 3 bases, with 5 bases of the junction left unmatched. CDR3 length: 15 residues. CDR1 is SGHRS and CDR2 is YFSETQ in the germline V gene.